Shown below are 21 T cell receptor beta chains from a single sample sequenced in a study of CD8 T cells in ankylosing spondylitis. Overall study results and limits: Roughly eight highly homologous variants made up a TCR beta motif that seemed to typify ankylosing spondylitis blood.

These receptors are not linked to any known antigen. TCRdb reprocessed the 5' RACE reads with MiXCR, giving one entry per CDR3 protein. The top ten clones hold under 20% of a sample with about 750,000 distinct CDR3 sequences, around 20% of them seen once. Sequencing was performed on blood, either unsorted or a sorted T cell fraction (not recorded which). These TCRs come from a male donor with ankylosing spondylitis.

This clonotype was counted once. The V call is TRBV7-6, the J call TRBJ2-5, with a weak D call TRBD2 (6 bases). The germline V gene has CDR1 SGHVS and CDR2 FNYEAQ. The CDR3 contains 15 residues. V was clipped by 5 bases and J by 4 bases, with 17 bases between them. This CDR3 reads CASSAVGGILETQYF. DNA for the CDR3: TGTGCCAGCAGCGCCGTGGGCGGGATTTTAGAGACCCAGTACTTC.

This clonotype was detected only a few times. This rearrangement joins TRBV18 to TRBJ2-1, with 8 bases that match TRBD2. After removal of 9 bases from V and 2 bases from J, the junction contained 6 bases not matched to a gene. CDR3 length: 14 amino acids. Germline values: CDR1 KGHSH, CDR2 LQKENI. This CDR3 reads CASQSGGTYNEQFF. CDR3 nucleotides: TGTGCCAGTCAAAGCGGGGGAACCTACAATGAGCAGTTCTTC.

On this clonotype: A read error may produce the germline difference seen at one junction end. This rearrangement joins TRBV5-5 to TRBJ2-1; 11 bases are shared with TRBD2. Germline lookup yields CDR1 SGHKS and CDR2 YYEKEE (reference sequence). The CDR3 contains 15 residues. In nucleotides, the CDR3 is TGTGCCAGCAGGTTGGGACTAGCGGAGTACAATGAGCAGTTCTTC. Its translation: CASRLGLAEYNEQFF.

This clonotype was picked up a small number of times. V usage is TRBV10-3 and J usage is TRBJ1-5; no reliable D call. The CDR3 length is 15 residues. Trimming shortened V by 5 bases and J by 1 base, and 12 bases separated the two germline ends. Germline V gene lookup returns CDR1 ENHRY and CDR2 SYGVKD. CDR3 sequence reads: CAISRSLGSNQPQHF. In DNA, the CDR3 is TGTGCCATCAGTCGGTCCCTTGGGAGCAATCAGCCCCAGCATTTT.

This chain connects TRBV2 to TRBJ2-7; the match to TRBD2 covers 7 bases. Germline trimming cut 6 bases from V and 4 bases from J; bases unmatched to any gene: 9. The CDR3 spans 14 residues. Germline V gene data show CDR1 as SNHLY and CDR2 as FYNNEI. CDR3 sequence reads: CASSLGLGRYEQYF. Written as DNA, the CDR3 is TGTGCCAGCAGCCTAGGACTAGGGAGGTACGAGCAGTACTTC.

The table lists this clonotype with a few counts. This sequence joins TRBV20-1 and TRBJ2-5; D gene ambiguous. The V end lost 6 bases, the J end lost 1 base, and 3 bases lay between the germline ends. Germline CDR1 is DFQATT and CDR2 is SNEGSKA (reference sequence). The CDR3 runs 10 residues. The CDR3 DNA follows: TGCAGTGCCCTCCAAGAGACCCAGTACTTC. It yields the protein CSALQETQYF.

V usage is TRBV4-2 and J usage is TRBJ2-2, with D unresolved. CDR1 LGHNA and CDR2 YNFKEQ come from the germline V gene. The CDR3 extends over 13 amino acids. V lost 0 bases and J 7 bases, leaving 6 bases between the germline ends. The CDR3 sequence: CASSQDPIGELFF. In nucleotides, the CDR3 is TGTGCCAGCAGCCAAGATCCTATCGGGGAGCTGTTTTTT.

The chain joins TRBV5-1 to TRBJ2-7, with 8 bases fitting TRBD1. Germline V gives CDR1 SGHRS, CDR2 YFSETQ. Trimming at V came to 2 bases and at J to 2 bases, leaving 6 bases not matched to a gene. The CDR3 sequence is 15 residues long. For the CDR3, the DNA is TGCGCCAGCAGCTTACAGGGGGGCGTCGCCTACGAGCAGTACTTC. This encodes CASSLQGGVAYEQYF.

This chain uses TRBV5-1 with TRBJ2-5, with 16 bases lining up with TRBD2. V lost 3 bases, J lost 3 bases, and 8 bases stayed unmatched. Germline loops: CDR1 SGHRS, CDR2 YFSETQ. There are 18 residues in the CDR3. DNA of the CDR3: TGCGCCAGCAGCTGGGGGACTAGCGGGAGGGCCTCTAAAGAGACCCAGTACTTC. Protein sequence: CASSWGTSGRASKETQYF. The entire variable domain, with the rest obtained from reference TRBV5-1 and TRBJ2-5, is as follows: KAGVTQTPRYLIKTRGQQVTLSCSPISGHRSVSWYQQTPGQGLQFLFEYFSETQRNKGNFPGRFSGRQFSNSRSEMNVSTLELGDSALYLCASSWGTSGRASKETQYFGPGTRLLVL.

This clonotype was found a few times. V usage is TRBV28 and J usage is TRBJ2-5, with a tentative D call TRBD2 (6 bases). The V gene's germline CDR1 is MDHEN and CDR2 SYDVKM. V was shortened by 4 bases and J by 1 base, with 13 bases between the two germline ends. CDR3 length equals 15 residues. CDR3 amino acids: CASSSLGGGQETQYF. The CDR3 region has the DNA TGTGCCAGCAGTTCCCTCGGGGGAGGCCAAGAGACCCAGTACTTC.

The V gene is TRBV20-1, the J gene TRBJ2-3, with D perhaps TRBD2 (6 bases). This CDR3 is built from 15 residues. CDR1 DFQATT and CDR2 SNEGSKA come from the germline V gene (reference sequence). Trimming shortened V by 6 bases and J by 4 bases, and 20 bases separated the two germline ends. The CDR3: CSAPGTSAPPDTQYF. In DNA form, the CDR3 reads TGCAGTGCGCCTGGGACTTCCGCACCGCCAGATACGCAGTATTTT.

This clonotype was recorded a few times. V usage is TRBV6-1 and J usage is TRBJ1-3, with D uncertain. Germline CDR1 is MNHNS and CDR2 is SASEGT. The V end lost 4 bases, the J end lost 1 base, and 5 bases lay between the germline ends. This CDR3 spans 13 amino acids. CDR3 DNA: TGTGCCAGCAGTGTGCTATCTGGAAACACCATATATTTT. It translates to CASSVLSGNTIYF.

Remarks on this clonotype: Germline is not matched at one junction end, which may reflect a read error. The CDR3 loop is CASREGRANTEAFF. CDR3 DNA sequence: TGTGCCAGCAGGGAAGGCAGGGCGAACACTGAAGCTTTCTTT. This chain connects TRBV6-1 to TRBJ1-1; TRBD1 might be the D (5 bases). The germline V gene has CDR1 MNHNS and CDR2 SASEGT. CDR3 length equals 14 residues.

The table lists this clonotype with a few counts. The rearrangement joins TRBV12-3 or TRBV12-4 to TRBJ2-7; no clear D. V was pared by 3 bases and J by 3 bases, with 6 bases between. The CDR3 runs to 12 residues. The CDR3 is CASSFSVYEQYF. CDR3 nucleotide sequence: TGTGCCAGCAGTTTTAGTGTCTACGAGCAGTACTTC.

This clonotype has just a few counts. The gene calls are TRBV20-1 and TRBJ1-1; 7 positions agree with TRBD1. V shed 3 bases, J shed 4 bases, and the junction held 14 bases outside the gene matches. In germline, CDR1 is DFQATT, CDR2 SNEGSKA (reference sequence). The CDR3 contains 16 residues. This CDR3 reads CSARPHHQTGSTEAFF. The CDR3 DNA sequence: TGCAGTGCTAGGCCCCACCATCAGACAGGGAGCACTGAAGCTTTCTTT.

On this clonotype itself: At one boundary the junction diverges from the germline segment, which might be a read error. The CDR3 nucleotides read TGTGCCAGCAGTTACTCGTTCCGTTTCTTCTTC. Translated: CASSYSFRFFF. The chain has TRBV6-2 or TRBV6-3 and TRBJ2-7; no clear D gene. The CDR3 runs 11 residues. The germline CDR1 and CDR2 sequences are MNHEY and SVGEGT.

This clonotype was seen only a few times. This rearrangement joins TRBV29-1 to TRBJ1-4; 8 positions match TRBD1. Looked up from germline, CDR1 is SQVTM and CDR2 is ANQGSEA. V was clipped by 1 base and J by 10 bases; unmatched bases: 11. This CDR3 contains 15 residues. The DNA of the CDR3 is TGCAGCGTTGAAGCGGACCAGGGGGCGGTTGGAAAACTGTTTTTT. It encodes CSVEADQGAVGKLFF. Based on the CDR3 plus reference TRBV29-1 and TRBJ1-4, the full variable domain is SAVISQKPSRDICQRGTSLTIQCQVDSQVTMMFWYRQQPGQSLTLIATANQGSEATYESGFVIDKFPISRPNLTFSTLTVSNMSPEDSSIYLCSVEADQGAVGKLFFGSGTQLSVL.

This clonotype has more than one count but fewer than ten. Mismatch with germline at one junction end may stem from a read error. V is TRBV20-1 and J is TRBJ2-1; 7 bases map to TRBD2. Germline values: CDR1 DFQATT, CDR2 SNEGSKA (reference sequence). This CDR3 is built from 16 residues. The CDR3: CSARAGAGVSQNEQFF. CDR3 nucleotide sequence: TGCAGTGCCAGAGCTGGGGCGGGAGTCTCACAGAATGAGCAGTTCTTC.

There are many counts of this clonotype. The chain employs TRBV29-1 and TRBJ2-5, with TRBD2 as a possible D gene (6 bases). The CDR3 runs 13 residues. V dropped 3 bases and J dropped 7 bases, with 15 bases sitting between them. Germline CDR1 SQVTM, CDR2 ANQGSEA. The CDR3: CSVERKEGRTQYF. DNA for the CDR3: TGCAGCGTTGAGAGGAAGGAGGGCCGGACCCAGTACTTC.

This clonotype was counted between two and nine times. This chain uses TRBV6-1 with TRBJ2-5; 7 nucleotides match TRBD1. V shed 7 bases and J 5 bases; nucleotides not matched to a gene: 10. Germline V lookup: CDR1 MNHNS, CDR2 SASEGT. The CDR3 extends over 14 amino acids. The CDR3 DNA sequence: TGTGCCAGCAAGCCGACAGGGAAAAGGGAGACCCAGTACTTC. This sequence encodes CASKPTGKRETQYF.

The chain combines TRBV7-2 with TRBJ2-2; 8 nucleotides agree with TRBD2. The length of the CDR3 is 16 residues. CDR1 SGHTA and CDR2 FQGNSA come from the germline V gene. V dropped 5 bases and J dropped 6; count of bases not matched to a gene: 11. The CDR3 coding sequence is TGTGCCAGCAGCCCAACTAGCGGCCAGGGGTCCGGGGAGCTGTTTTTT. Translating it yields CASSPTSGQGSGELFF.